The source of this TCR beta chain is a study of blood T cell repertoires in COVID-19. Study context: Both acute and convalescent COVID-19 samples were obtained from the United States, Italy and Spain.

Germline CDR1 reads SGDLS; CDR2 reads YYNGEE. CDR3 length equals 18 residues. Trimming removed 3 bases from V and 0 bases from J; junction bases left unmatched: 12. Original data processing: Amplification of reference gene primers was used by the study to estimate nucleated cell counts. Sequenced by immunoSEQ multiplex PCR; TCRdb stores in-frame clones only, minus some. D and trimming were read from the DNA, whereas the V and J calls and clone size are those reported in that table. The sample includes about 270,000 clones, 70% to 90% seen only once; the top ten take about 10%. The specimen sequenced was peripheral blood. The TCR comes from a woman aged 70 to 79 with acute or convalescent COVID-19. This chain joins TRBV9 and TRBJ1-5; 7 bases match TRBD1. As DNA, the CDR3 is TGTGCCAGCAGCGCCGACAGGGAAAGCCTCCCTAGCAATCAGCCCCAGCATTTT. Translating gives CASSADRESLPSNQPQHF.